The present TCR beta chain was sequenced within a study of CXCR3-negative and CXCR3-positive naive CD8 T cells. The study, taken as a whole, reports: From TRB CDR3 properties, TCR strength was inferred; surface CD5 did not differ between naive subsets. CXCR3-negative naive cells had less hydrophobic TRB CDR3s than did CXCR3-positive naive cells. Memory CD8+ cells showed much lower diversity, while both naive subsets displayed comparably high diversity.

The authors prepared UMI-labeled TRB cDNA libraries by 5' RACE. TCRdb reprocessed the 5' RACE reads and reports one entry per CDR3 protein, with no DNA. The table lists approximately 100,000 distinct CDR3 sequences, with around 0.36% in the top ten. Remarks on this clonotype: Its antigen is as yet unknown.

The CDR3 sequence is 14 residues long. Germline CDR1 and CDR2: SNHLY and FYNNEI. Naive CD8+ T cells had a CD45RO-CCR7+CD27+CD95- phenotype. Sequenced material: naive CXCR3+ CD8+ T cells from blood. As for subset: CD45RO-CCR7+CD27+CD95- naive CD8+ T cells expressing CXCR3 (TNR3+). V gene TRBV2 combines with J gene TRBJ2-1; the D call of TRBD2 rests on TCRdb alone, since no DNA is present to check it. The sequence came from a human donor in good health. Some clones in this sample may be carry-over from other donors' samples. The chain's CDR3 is CASSEPAGDHEQLF.